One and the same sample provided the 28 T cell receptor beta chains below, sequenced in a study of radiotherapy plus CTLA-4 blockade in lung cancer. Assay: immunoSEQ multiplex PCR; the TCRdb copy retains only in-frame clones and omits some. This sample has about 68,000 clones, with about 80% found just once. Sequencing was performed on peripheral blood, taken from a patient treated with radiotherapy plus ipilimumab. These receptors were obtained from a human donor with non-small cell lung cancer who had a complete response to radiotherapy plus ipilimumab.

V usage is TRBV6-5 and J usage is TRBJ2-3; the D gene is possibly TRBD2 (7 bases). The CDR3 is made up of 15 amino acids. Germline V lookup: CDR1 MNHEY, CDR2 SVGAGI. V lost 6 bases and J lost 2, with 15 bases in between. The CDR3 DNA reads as TGTGCCAGCAGCCCAAGGGGGGGAAACACAGATACGCAGTATTTT. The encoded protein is CASSPRGGNTDTQYF.

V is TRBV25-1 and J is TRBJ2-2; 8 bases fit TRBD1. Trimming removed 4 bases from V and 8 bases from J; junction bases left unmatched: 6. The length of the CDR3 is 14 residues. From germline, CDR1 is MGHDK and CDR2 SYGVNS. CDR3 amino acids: CASSARDRTGELFF. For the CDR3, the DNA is TGTGCCAGCAGTGCCCGGGACAGGACTGGGGAGCTGTTTTTT.

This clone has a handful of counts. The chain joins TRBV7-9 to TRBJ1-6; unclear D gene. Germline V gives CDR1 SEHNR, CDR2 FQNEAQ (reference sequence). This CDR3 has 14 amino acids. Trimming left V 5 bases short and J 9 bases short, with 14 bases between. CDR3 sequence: CASSPNPPGSPLHF. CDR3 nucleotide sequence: TGTGCCAGCAGCCCGAATCCGCCAGGTTCACCCCTCCACTTT.

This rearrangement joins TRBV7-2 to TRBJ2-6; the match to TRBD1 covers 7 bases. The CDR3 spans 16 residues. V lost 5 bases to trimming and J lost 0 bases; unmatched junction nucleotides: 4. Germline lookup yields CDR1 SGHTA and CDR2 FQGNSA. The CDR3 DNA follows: TGTGCCAGCAGCATGGACAGGTTCTCTGGGGCCAACGTCCTGACTTTC. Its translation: CASSMDRFSGANVLTF.

The CDR3 here is CASSPRREVGELFF. CDR3 bases: TGTGCCAGCAGTCCACGCCGGGAGGTCGGGGAGCTGTTTTTT. The chain uses TRBV6-5 and TRBJ2-2, with TRBD2 identical over 7 bases. V trimming: 5 bases; J trimming: 7 bases; junction bases outside the gene matches: 7. CDR1 MNHEY and CDR2 SVGAGI come from the germline V gene. The CDR3 spans 14 residues.

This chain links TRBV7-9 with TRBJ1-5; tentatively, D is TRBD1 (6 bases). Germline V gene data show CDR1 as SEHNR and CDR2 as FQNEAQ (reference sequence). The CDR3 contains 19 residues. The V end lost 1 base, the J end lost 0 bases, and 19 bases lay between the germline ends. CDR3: CASSLGLGWGADSNQPQHF. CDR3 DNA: TGTGCCAGCAGCTTAGGTCTAGGCTGGGGGGCCGATAGCAATCAGCCCCAGCATTTT.

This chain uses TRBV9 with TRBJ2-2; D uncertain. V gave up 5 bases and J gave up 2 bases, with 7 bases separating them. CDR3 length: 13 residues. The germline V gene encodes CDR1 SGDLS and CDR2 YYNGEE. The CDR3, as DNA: TGTGCCAGCAGTGAAACCAACACCGGGGAGCTGTTTTTT. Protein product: CASSETNTGELFF.

The CDR3 nucleotides are TGTGCCACCAGCTGGACAGTCCAAGAGACCCAGTACTTC. It yields the protein CATSWTVQETQYF. This chain uses TRBV15 with TRBJ2-5; possible D gene TRBD1, 6 bases. The V and J ends lost 5 bases and 1 base respectively, with 8 bases between them. The germline CDR1 and CDR2 sequences are LNHNV and YYDKDF (reference sequence). This CDR3 is 13 amino acids long. The variable domain in full, with the rest retrieved from reference TRBV15 and TRBJ2-5, is DAMVIQNPRYQVTQFGKPVTLSCSQTLNHNVMYWYQQKSSQAPKLLFHYYDKDFNNEADTPDNFQSRRPNTSFCFLDIRSPGLGDTAMYLCATSWTVQETQYFGPGTRLLVL.

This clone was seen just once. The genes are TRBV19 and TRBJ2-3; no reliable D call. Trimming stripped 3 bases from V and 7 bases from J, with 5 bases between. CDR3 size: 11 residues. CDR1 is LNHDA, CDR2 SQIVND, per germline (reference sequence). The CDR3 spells CASSMGNTQYF. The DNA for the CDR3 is TGTGCCAGTAGTATGGGGAATACGCAGTATTTT. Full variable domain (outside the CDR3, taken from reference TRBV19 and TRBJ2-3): DGGITQSPKYLFRKEGQNVTLSCEQNLNHDAMYWYRQDPGQGLRLIYYSQIVNDFQKGDIAEGYSVSREKKESFPLTVTSAQKNPTAFYLCASSMGNTQYFGPGTRLTVL.

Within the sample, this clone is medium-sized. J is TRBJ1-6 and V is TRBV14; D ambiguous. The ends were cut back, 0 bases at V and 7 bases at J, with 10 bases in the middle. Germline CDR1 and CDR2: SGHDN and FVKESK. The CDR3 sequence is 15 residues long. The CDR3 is CASSQDHGRNSPLHF. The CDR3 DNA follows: TGTGCCAGCAGCCAAGATCATGGCCGGAATTCACCCCTCCACTTT.

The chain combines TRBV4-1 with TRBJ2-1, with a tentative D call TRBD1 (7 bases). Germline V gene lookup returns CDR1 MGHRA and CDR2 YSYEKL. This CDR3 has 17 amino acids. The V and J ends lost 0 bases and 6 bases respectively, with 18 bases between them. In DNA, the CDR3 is TGCGCCAGCAGCCAAGAACGACGGGCCAGGGGGGTCAATGAGCAGTTCTTC. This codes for CASSQERRARGVNEQFF.

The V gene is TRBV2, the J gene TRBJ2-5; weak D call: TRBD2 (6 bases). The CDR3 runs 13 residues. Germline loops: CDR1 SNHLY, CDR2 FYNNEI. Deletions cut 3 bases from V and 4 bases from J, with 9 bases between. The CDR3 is CASSDGDSETQYF. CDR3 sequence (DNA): TGTGCCAGCAGTGACGGGGACTCAGAGACCCAGTACTTC.

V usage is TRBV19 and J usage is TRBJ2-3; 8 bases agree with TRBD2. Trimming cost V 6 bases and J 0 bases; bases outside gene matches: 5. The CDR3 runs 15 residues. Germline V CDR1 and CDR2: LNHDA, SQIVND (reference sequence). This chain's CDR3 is CASRVSGVSTDTQYF. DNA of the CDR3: TGTGCCAGTAGGGTTAGCGGGGTGAGCACAGATACGCAGTATTTT.

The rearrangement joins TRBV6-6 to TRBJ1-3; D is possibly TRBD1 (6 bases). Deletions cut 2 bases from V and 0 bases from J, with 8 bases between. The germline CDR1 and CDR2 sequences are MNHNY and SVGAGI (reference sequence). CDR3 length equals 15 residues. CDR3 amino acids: CASSYGGLSGNTIYF. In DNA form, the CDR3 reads TGTGCCAGCAGTTACGGGGGCCTCTCTGGAAACACCATATATTTT.

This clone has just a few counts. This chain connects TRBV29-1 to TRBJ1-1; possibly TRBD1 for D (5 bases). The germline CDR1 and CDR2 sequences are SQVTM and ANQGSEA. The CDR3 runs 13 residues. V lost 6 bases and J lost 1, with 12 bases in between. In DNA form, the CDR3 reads TGCAGCGTCCGGGGGACGGCGAACACTGAAGCTTTCTTT. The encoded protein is CSVRGTANTEAFF.

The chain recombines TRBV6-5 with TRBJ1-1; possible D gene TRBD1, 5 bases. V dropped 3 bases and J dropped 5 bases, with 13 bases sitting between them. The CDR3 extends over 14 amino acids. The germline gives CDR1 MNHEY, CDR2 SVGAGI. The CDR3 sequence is CASSYQGARTEAFF. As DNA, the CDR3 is TGTGCCAGCAGTTATCAAGGGGCAAGGACTGAAGCTTTCTTT.

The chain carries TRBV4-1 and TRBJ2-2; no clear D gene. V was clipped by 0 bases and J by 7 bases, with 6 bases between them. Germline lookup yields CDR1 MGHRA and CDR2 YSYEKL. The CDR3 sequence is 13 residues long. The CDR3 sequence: CASSQEPYGELFF. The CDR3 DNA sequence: TGCGCCAGCAGCCAAGAGCCGTACGGGGAGCTGTTTTTT.

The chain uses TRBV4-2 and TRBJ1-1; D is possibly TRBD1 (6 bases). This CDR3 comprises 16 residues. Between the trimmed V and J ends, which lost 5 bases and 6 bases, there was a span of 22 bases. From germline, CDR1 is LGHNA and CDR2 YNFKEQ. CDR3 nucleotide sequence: TGTGCCAGCAGCATCGGGGACACCAAACTTTACGCTGAAGCTTTCTTT. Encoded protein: CASSIGDTKLYAEAFF.

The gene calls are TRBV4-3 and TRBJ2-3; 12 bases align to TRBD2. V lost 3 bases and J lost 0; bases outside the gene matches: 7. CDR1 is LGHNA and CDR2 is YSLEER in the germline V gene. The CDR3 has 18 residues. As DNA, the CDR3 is TGCGCCAGCAGCCACCGAAGAGGGACTAGCGGGAGCACAGATACGCAGTATTTT. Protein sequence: CASSHRRGTSGSTDTQYF.

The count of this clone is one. The CDR3 coding sequence is TGTGCCAGCAGCTTAGGCCATCGTTGGGAAACCGGGGAGCTGTTTTTT. This sequence encodes CASSLGHRWETGELFF. The chain has TRBV11-2 and TRBJ2-2; D is undetermined. Germline V gene sequence: CDR1 SGHAT, CDR2 FQNNGV. This CDR3 comprises 16 residues. The V end lost 1 base, the J end lost 5 bases, and 14 bases lay between the germline ends.

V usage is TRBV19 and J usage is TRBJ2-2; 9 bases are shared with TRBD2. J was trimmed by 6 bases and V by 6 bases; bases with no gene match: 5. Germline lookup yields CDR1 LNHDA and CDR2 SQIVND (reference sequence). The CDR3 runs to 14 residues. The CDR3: CASSPSGDPGELFF. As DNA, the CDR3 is TGTGCCAGTAGCCCTAGCGGGGATCCCGGGGAGCTGTTTTTT.

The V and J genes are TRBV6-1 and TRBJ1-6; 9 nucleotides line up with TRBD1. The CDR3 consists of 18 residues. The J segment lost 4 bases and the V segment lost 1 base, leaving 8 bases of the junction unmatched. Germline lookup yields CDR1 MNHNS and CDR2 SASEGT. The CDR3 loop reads CASSEGGQGRSYNSPLHF. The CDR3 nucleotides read TGTGCCAGCAGTGAAGGTGGACAGGGGAGATCTTATAATTCACCCCTCCACTTT.

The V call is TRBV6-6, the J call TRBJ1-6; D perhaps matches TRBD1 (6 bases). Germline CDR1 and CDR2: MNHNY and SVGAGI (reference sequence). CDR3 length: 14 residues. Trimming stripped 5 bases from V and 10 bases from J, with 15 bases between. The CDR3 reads CASSAGTRGSPLHF. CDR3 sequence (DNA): TGTGCCAGCAGTGCCGGGACACGGGGATCACCCCTCCACTTT.

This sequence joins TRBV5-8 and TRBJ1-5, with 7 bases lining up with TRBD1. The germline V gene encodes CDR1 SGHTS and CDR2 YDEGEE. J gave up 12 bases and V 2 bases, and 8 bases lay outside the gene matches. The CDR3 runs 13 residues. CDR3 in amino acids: CASSFSRQGDQHF. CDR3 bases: TGTGCCAGCAGCTTCTCAAGACAGGGTGACCAGCATTTT.

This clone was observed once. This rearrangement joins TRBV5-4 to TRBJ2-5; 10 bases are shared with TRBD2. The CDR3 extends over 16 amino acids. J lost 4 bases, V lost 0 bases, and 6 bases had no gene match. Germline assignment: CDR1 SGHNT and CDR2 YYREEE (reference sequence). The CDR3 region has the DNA TGTGCCAGCAGCTTGGGGGGTAGCGGGAGGTCAGAGACCCAGTACTTC. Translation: CASSLGGSGRSETQYF.

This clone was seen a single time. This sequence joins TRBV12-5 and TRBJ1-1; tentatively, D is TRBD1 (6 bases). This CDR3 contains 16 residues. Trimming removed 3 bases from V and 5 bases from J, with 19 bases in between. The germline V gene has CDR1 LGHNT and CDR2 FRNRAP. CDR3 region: CASGFGLPGGLTEAFF. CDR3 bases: TGTGCTAGTGGTTTTGGATTACCCGGGGGGCTGACTGAAGCTTTCTTT. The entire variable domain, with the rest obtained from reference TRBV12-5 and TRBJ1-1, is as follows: DARVTQTPRHKVTEMGQEVTMRCQPILGHNTVFWYRQTMMQGLELLAYFRNRAPLDDSGMPKDRFSAEMPDATLATLKIQPSEPRDSAVYFCASGFGLPGGLTEAFFGQGTRLTVV.

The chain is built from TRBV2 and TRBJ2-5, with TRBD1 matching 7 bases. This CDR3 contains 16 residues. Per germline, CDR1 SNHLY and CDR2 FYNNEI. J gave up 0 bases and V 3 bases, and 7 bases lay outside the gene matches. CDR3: CASSDRGRKYQETQYF. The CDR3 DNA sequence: TGTGCCAGCAGTGATAGGGGGCGGAAGTACCAAGAGACCCAGTACTTC.

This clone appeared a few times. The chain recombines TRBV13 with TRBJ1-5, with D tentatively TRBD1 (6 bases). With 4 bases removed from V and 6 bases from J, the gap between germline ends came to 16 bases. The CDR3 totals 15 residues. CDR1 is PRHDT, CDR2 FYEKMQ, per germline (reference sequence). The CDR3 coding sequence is TGTGCCAGCAGCTCAAGACAGGAGGCGAGTCAGCCCCAGCATTTT. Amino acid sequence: CASSSRQEASQPQHF.